This TCR beta chain is from a study of Ad26.COV2.S vaccination and SARS-CoV-2 variants. Study-level information: Ad26.COV2.S given intramuscularly, once or twice 56 days apart.

Sequencing was performed with immunoSEQ multiplex PCR; in TCRdb, only in-frame clones are kept and a portion is missing. This sample carries about 470,000 clones, 90% of them seen once, and the ten largest clones take 4.3%. Between the trimmed V and J ends, which lost 4 bases and 5 bases, there was a span of 16 bases. The CDR3 has 14 residues. Per the germline V gene, CDR1 is SGHRS and CDR2 is YFSETQ. Treatment given: 15 to 20 received Ad26.COV2.S at low or high dose, single or two shots; 5 received placebo; per-sample allocation not given. Following the first vaccine or placebo injection, samples were taken on day 63. Boston hosted the donor, who was an adult aged 18-55 years. Immunization relied on an Ad26 vector, which expressed Wuhan-strain SARS-CoV-2 spike. In its sample, this clone was seen a few times.

This TCR was sampled from a person between 18 and 65 years old who received the Ad26.COV2.S COVID-19 vaccine or a placebo. The material sequenced was peripheral blood, taken in a trial of Ad26.COV2.S vaccine versus placebo. The gene calls are TRBV5-1 and TRBJ2-7; D may be TRBD2 (6 bases). CDR3 nucleotides: TGCGCCAGCAGCACGGGAGTAGGCTATCACGAGCAGTACTTC. It specifies CASSTGVGYHEQYF.